This TCR beta chain was sequenced for a study of OX40 agonist ivuxolimab in advanced cancers. The germline V gene encodes CDR1 LNHDA and CDR2 SQIVND (reference sequence). The CDR3 covers 16 residues. After removal of 6 bases from V and 1 base from J, the junction contained 5 bases not matched to a gene. The data were produced by immunoSEQ multiplex PCR, yet TCRdb's version contains in-frame clones alone and is incomplete. The table has approximately 46,000 clones, 80% seen once. The chain has TRBV19 and TRBJ2-3, with TRBD2 matching 12 bases. Sequences were derived from CD4+ or CD8+ T cells sorted from blood, sampled in a trial of the OX40 agonist ivuxolimab. This receptor was identified in an adult with an advanced solid tumor such as melanoma, head and neck, liver or kidney cancer. CDR3 loop: CASSMTSGSGTDTQYF. The CDR3 DNA sequence: TGTGCCAGTAGCATGACTAGCGGGAGCGGCACAGATACGCAGTATTTT.